The clone carrying this TCR beta chain was seen at least ten times. Germline V CDR1 and CDR2: MNHNS, SASEGT. This CDR3 has 15 residues. The V gene end was trimmed by 4 bases and the J gene end by 5 bases; junction bases not matched to a gene: 9. To make TCR beta libraries, researchers used iRepertoire HTBI primers and Arm-PCR of CDR3 regions. TCRdb itself ran the multiplex PCR reads through MiXCR, one entry per CDR3 protein. The sample lists approximately 350,000 distinct CDR3 sequences; roughly 17% were seen once. Time point in this sample: newly diagnosed GD, antithyroid drugs for less than 3 months. The TCR library used RNA extracted from PBMCs. Patients came from an endocrinology department in Xi'an, China. The entry originates in a study of regulatory T cells in long-lasting Graves disease. The same specimen was also included in a second study, on T cells in Graves' hyperthyroidism and ophthalmopathy. That report adds: Primed by the HTBI set, a first-round RT-PCR was run on the TCR CDR3. Peripheral blood also featured most of the thyroid clonotypes expanded above 0.001. Ophthalmopathy and stable hyperthyroidism were told apart by a 13 V-J model.

The TCR originated in a young woman with Graves disease. Source: peripheral blood mononuclear cells (PBMCs), taken at new diagnosis, from a patient treated with antithyroid drugs. V and J are TRBV6-1 and TRBJ1-1, with 8 bases that match TRBD1. CDR3 loop: CASSAKQGAETEAFF. The CDR3, as DNA: TGTGCCAGCAGTGCCAAGCAGGGGGCAGAAACTGAAGCTTTCTTT.